Sequencing of this T cell receptor beta chain was carried out in a study of T-cell reconstitution after alpha-beta-depleted transplantation in children. Study-level findings and limits: There were reportedly several hundred expanded graft clones from which alpha-beta T cells came about two months after transplant. Hyperexpanded clones declined; after one year, newly produced T cells mostly supplied diversity. Some patients owed their high day-60 TCRbeta diversity to surviving recipient T cells and thymic progenitors.

The germline V gene encodes CDR1 MGHDK and CDR2 SYGVNS. V was trimmed by 1 base and J by 1 base, leaving 10 bases between them. This CDR3 contains 15 residues. Regarding this clonotype: The antigen is not known.

Unique molecular identifiers were incorporated when the TCRbeta library was constructed. TCRdb re-analysed the PCR reads in MiXCR, keeping a single row per CDR3 protein. The sample contains approximately 1,000,000 distinct CDR3 sequences, roughly 31% of which appear only once. This clonotype was obtained from a boy less than two years old who had a stem cell transplant for SCID, so the T cells may come from the graft donor. Sequencing used PBMCs, mostly from graft donor cells, obtained 360 days after TCRalphabeta/CD19-depleted stem cell transplant. The rearrangement links TRBV25-1 to TRBJ1-1, with D maybe TRBD1 (5 bases). The chain's CDR3 is CASSELGAANTEAFF. The CDR3 DNA reads as TGTGCCAGCAGTGAATTAGGGGCAGCGAACACTGAAGCTTTCTTT.